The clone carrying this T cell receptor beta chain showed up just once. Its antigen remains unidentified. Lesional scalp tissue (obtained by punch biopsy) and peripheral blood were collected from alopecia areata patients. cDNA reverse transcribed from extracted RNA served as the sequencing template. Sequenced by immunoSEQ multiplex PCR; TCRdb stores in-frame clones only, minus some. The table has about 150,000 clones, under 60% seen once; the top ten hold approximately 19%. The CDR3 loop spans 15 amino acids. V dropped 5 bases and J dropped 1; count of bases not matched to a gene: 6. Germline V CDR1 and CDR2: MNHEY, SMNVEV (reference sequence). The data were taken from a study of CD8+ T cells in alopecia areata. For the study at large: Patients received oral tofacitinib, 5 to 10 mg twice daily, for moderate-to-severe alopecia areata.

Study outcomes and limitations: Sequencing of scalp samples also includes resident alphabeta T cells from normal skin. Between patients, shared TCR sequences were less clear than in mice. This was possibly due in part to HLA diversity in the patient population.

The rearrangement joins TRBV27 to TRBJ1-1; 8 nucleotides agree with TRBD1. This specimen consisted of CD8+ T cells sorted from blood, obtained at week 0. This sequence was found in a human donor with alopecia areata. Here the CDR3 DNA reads TGTGCCAGCAGTCACCTACAGGGGGAGAACACTGAAGCTTTCTTT. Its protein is CASSHLQGENTEAFF.